This passage covers 28 T cell receptor beta chains from one sample sequenced in a study of shared clonotypes between healthy human individuals. Naive CD8 isolation took CD45RO-negative cells positively selected for CCR7 and excluded terminally differentiated effector memory CD45RA+ cells. Clones were read by immunoSEQ multiplex PCR, and TCRdb kept only the in-frame ones, dropping some. The sample contains some 2 million clones, 85% to 95% of which appear only once. Material for sequencing was naive CD8+ T cells sorted from blood. The source is a young man in good health.

V is TRBV2 and J is TRBJ2-1; perhaps TRBD1 as D (6 bases). The V end lost 4 bases, the J end lost 9 bases, and 19 bases lay between the germline ends. The V gene's germline CDR1 is SNHLY and CDR2 FYNNEI. The CDR3 spans 15 residues. CDR3: CASSGAGVGYGEQFF. As DNA, the CDR3 is TGTGCCAGCAGTGGAGCAGGGGTCGGTTATGGTGAGCAGTTCTTC.

The chain couples TRBV9 to TRBJ2-7; D possibly corresponds to TRBD1 (5 bases). This CDR3 is built from 15 residues. V was trimmed by 1 base and J by 0 bases, leaving 11 bases between them. CDR1 and CDR2 from the germline V gene are SGDLS and YYNGEE. The CDR3 nucleotides read TGTGCCAGCAGCGTACTGGAGACAGCCTCCTACGAGCAGTACTTC. Residues: CASSVLETASYEQYF.

The chain couples TRBV11-2 to TRBJ2-2; D call uncertain. The CDR3 totals 15 residues. V lost 1 base and J lost 5, with 11 bases in between. Germline CDR1 and CDR2: SGHAT and FQNNGV. CDR3 nucleotide sequence: TGTGCCAGCAGCTTAGGGGCGTCACCAACCGGGGAGCTGTTTTTT. Encoded protein: CASSLGASPTGELFF.

This sequence joins TRBV30 and TRBJ2-1; TRBD1 matches at 9 bases. Germline-derived CDR1 and CDR2 are GTSNPN and SVGIG (reference sequence). CDR3 length: 13 amino acids. V dropped 5 bases and J dropped 8; count of bases not matched to a gene: 7. In nucleotides, the CDR3 is TGTGCCTGGGCAGAGGACAGGGGTTATGAGCAGTTCTTC. As protein: CAWAEDRGYEQFF.

The chain has TRBV5-1 and TRBJ2-1; perhaps TRBD2 as D (6 bases). Germline CDR1 reads SGHRS; CDR2 reads YFSETQ. V was trimmed by 4 bases and J by 7 bases, leaving 18 bases between them. This CDR3 spans 15 amino acids. CDR3 loop: CASSPGLPLGNEQFF. The CDR3 bases are TGCGCCAGCAGCCCGGGACTTCCGCTCGGTAATGAGCAGTTCTTC.

J is TRBJ1-2 and V is TRBV7-9, with D unclear. Trimming took off 1 base at V and 0 bases at J, with 9 bases between the two ends. This CDR3 spans 15 amino acids. Germline CDR1 SEHNR, CDR2 FQNEAQ (reference sequence). The CDR3 protein is CASSLGSGTNYGYTF. The CDR3 DNA is TGTGCCAGCAGCTTAGGTTCAGGAACTAACTATGGCTACACCTTC.

To note about this clone: Other DNA sequences of this sample code for an identical CDR3. The chain carries TRBV28 and TRBJ2-6, with TRBD1 as a possible D gene (6 bases). V was pared by 6 bases and J by 4 bases, with 13 bases between. The CDR3 totals 15 residues. In germline, CDR1 is MDHEN, CDR2 SYDVKM. The DNA for the CDR3 is TGTGCCAGCAGACTAGGGGGTTCCGGGGCCAACGTCCTGACTTTC. Translating it yields CASRLGGSGANVLTF.

The chain recombines TRBV2 with TRBJ2-7, with TRBD1 identical over 8 bases. Germline CDR1 reads SNHLY; CDR2 reads FYNNEI. Trimming cost V 5 bases and J 4 bases; bases outside gene matches: 10. The CDR3 is made up of 15 amino acids. DNA for the CDR3: TGTGCCAGCAGTACCGGGACAGGCCATAGGTACGAGCAGTACTTC. Protein product: CASSTGTGHRYEQYF.

The V gene is TRBV5-1, the J gene TRBJ2-1, with 11 bases identical to TRBD1. Trimming at V came to 2 bases and at J to 4 bases, leaving 5 bases not matched to a gene. The CDR3 is 16 residues long. Germline lookup yields CDR1 SGHRS and CDR2 YFSETQ. The CDR3 loop reads CASSFLGTGGYNEQFF. The CDR3 coding sequence is TGCGCCAGCAGCTTTCTAGGGACAGGGGGGTACAATGAGCAGTTCTTC.

This clone showed up just once. This sequence joins TRBV5-1 and TRBJ2-7, with unresolved D. This CDR3 is built from 12 residues. Germline lookup yields CDR1 SGHRS and CDR2 YFSETQ. Trimming shortened V by 4 bases and J by 2 bases, and 7 bases separated the two germline ends. CDR3 coding DNA: TGCGCCAGCAGCGGCGGAACCTACGAGCAGTACTTC. As protein: CASSGGTYEQYF.

The rearrangement joins TRBV4-3 to TRBJ2-7; 11 positions match TRBD2. The CDR3 totals 19 residues. V was pared by 1 base and J by 5 bases, with 16 bases of the junction left unmatched. Per germline, CDR1 LGHNA and CDR2 YSLEER. The CDR3 DNA follows: TGCGCCAGCAGCCAAGGGGGTTGGACTAGCGGGCGCTTTAAGGACGAGCAGTACTTC. Its translation: CASSQGGWTSGRFKDEQYF.

The chain is built from TRBV4-2 and TRBJ2-2; tentatively, D is TRBD1 (7 bases). The CDR3 totals 18 residues. The germline V gene encodes CDR1 LGHNA and CDR2 YNFKEQ. The ends were cut back, 5 bases at V and 5 bases at J, with 24 bases in the middle. The CDR3: CASSVPGGGRIGTGELFF. CDR3 DNA sequence: TGTGCCAGCAGCGTCCCCGGAGGGGGCCGGATCGGTACCGGGGAGCTGTTTTTT.

With respect to this clone: This sample includes further DNA sequences coding for the same CDR3. The genes are TRBV5-4 and TRBJ1-1, with D possibly matching TRBD1 (5 bases). Per germline, CDR1 SGHNT and CDR2 YYREEE (reference sequence). Trimming removed 2 bases from V and 7 bases from J, with 9 bases in between. This CDR3 is built from 12 residues. The CDR3 DNA is TGTGCCAGCAGCTTCGGCGGGGGTGAAGCTTTCTTT. Its translation is CASSFGGGEAFF.

Note on this clone: The same CDR3 arises from other DNA sequences in this sample as well. V and J are TRBV4-2 and TRBJ2-2; no clear D gene. Germline V lookup: CDR1 LGHNA, CDR2 YNFKEQ. This CDR3 spans 12 amino acids. The ends were cut back, 4 bases at V and 2 bases at J, with 2 bases in the middle. The CDR3 is CASSLNTGELFF. CDR3 coding DNA: TGTGCCAGCAGCCTAAACACCGGGGAGCTGTTTTTT.

The chain uses TRBV6-1 and TRBJ2-7; TRBD2 matches 7 bases. The CDR3 loop spans 15 amino acids. CDR1 is MNHNS and CDR2 is SASEGT in the germline V gene. The trim removed 4 bases at V and 1 base at J, leaving 7 bases unmatched. The CDR3: CASSVLSSGSYEQYF. The CDR3 bases are TGTGCCAGCAGTGTATTGTCTAGCGGATCCTACGAGCAGTACTTC.

The chain links TRBV27 to TRBJ2-3, with 9 bases fitting TRBD2. CDR3 length: 15 amino acids. The V gene's germline CDR1 is MNHEY and CDR2 SMNVEV (reference sequence). V lost 8 bases to trimming and J lost 3 bases; unmatched junction nucleotides: 9. This chain's CDR3 is CASLPLAGGTDTQYF. CDR3 nucleotide sequence: TGTGCCAGCCTCCCTCTGGCGGGAGGGACAGATACGCAGTATTTT.

In its sample, this clone was seen once. A much larger clone sits a single nucleotide away, making a read error possible. Other DNA sequences in this specimen translate into the identical CDR3. The V gene is TRBV27, the J gene TRBJ2-7; no firm D call. Looked up from germline, CDR1 is MNHEY and CDR2 is SMNVEV (reference sequence). V was trimmed by 2 bases and J by 2 bases, leaving 1 base between them. The CDR3 runs to 11 residues. The CDR3 region is CASSLTYEQYF. CDR3 sequence (DNA): TGTGCCAGCAGTTTAACCTACGAGCAGTACTTC.

The chain carries TRBV4-1 and TRBJ2-7; D perhaps matches TRBD2 (5 bases). Germline V gene data show CDR1 as MGHRA and CDR2 as YSYEKL. V was shortened by 4 bases and J by 4 bases, with 11 bases between the two germline ends. The CDR3 covers 13 residues. The CDR3 coding sequence is TGCGCCAGCAGCCGGAAAACGGGGTACGAGCAGTACTTC. It encodes CASSRKTGYEQYF.

The DNA for the CDR3 is TGTGCAAGTCGCTTAGCAGGGCGGCGGGCGGAAGCTTTCTTT. Protein sequence: CASRLAGRRAEAFF. The genes are TRBV12-2 and TRBJ1-1. TRBV12-2 is a known pseudogene. The CDR3 is 14 residues long.

The genes are TRBV4-1 and TRBJ1-5, with a possible D match to TRBD1 (5 bases). Germline V CDR1 and CDR2: MGHRA, YSYEKL. The CDR3 is 16 residues long. V was clipped by 4 bases and J by 6 bases, with 19 bases between them. DNA of the CDR3: TGCGCCAGCAGCCCTACCCCAGGGTTGGAAGGTCAGCCCCAGCATTTT. Translation gives CASSPTPGLEGQPQHF.

Details on this clone: Other DNA variants within this sample encode the same CDR3. V and J are TRBV6-5 and TRBJ2-5; 15 nucleotides agree with TRBD2. Germline V gene lookup returns CDR1 MNHEY and CDR2 SVGAGI. The CDR3 sequence is 15 residues long. V lost 2 bases and J lost 5; bases outside the gene matches: 0. CDR3 loop: CASSYGLAGGETQYF. As DNA, the CDR3 is TGTGCCAGCAGTTACGGACTAGCGGGAGGGGAGACCCAGTACTTC.

This clone showed up just once. The rearrangement uses TRBV5-6 and TRBJ2-5, with 9 bases matching TRBD2. V was pared by 2 bases and J by 2 bases, with 4 bases of the junction left unmatched. CDR1 is SGHDT, CDR2 YYEEEE, per germline. This CDR3 has 15 amino acids. The CDR3 DNA sequence: TGTGCCAGCAGCTTTGCTAGCGGGGTTCAAGAGACCCAGTACTTC. Translation gives CASSFASGVQETQYF.

This chain uses TRBV9 with TRBJ2-1, with D possibly being TRBD2 (6 bases). The length of the CDR3 is 14 residues. Germline CDR1 is SGDLS and CDR2 is YYNGEE. V gave up 4 bases and J gave up 10 bases, with 18 bases separating them. CDR3 DNA sequence: TGTGCCAGCAGCCCGCCGACGGGAGCAGGCGAGCAGTTCTTC. Encoded protein: CASSPPTGAGEQFF.

This clone was observed a single time. J is TRBJ1-6 and V is TRBV27, with no clear D. The CDR3 covers 15 residues. The V gene lost 5 bases and the J gene lost 8 bases, with 16 bases spanning the gap. CDR1 and CDR2 (germline): MNHEY, SMNVEV (reference sequence). CDR3 sequence (DNA): TGTGCCAGCAGTCCCTTCGCGGGAGGTGATTCACCCCTCCACTTT. It translates to CASSPFAGGDSPLHF.

The chain recombines TRBV29-1 with TRBJ1-2; D ambiguous. The CDR3 covers 13 residues. The V end was cut by 3 bases, the J end by 8 bases, with 16 bases between. Germline V CDR1 and CDR2: SQVTM, ANQGSEA. The CDR3 reads CSVEVPTRGGYTF. The CDR3 nucleotides read TGCAGCGTTGAGGTTCCCACACGTGGGGGCTACACCTTC.

The chain has TRBV27 and TRBJ2-3; no firm D call. The germline V and J ends were trimmed by 6 bases and 5 bases, with 9 bases remaining between them. This CDR3 has 12 amino acids. From germline, CDR1 is MNHEY and CDR2 SMNVEV (reference sequence). The CDR3 protein is CASSHSGDTQYF. CDR3 coding DNA: TGTGCCAGCAGCCACTCCGGAGATACGCAGTATTTT.

The rearrangement links TRBV10-3 to TRBJ2-7; 7 nucleotides align to TRBD2. The CDR3 sequence is 13 residues long. With V trimmed by 7 bases and J by 1 base, 4 bases remained unmatched. CDR1 is ENHRY and CDR2 is SYGVKD in the germline V gene. CDR3 coding DNA: TGTGCCATCAAGGGCGGGAGTTCCTACGAGCAGTACTTC. Translating it yields CAIKGGSSYEQYF.

The V gene is TRBV11-2, the J gene TRBJ1-2, with a possible D match to TRBD1 (5 bases). The V and J ends lost 2 bases and 3 bases respectively, with 10 bases between them. The CDR3 is 14 residues long. Germline V gene lookup returns CDR1 SGHAT and CDR2 FQNNGV. DNA of the CDR3: TGTGCCAGCAGCTTACAGGGAGATGACTATGGCTACACCTTC. It translates to CASSLQGDDYGYTF.